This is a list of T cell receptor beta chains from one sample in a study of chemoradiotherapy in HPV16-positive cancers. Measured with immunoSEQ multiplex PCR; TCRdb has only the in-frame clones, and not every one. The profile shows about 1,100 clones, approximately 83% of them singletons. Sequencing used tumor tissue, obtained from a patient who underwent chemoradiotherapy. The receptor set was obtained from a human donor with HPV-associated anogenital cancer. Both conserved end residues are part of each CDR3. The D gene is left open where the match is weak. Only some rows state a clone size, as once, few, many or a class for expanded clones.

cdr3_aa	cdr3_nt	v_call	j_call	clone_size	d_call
CASSRAGNQETQYF	TGTGCCAGCAGCAGGGCGGGGAACCAAGAGACCCAGTACTTC	TRBV7-2	TRBJ2-5	-	-
CASSWAGTGELFF	TGTGCCAGCAGCTGGGCGGGGACCGGGGAGCTGTTTTTT	TRBV5-5	TRBJ2-2	-	-
CASSQGRRNTIYF	TGTGCCAGCAGCCAGGGGAGAAGAAACACCATATATTTT	TRBV4-2	TRBJ1-3	-	-
CASIRLAGAGELFF	TGTGCCAGTATTAGGCTAGCGGGGGCCGGGGAGCTGTTTTTT	TRBV19	TRBJ2-2	once	TRBD2
CASSLARGSGGENNEQFF	TGTGCCAGCAGCTTAGCGCGTGGTAGTGGGGGCGAGAACAATGAGCAGTTCTTC	TRBV7-8	TRBJ2-1	-	-
CASSYDGRVRTEAFF	TGTGCCAGCAGTTACGACGGCAGGGTAAGGACTGAAGCTTTCTTT	TRBV6-6	TRBJ1-1	-	-
CAGGTSTRAGELFF	TGTGCCGGGGGGACTTCAACGCGGGCCGGGGAGCTGTTTTTT	TRBV30	TRBJ2-2	once	-
CASRERGDRDTEAFF	TGTGCCAGCAGGGAAAGGGGGGATAGGGACACTGAAGCTTTCTTT	TRBV2	TRBJ1-1	-	-
CASRPAGTGETQYF	TGTGCCAGCAGGCCGGCAGGGACCGGCGAGACCCAGTACTTC	TRBV28	TRBJ2-5	-	-
CASIPQGSYNEQFF	TGTGCCAGCATCCCTCAGGGTTCCTACAATGAGCAGTTCTTC	TRBV27	TRBJ2-1	-	-
CASSDSGKRDINEQFF	TGTGCCAGCAGTGACTCAGGCAAGCGGGACATCAATGAGCAGTTCTTC	TRBV6-4	TRBJ2-1	large	-
CASSRDFYGYTF	TGTGCCAGCAGCAGGGACTTTTATGGCTACACCTTC	TRBV7-9	TRBJ1-2	-	-
CASSAREGHEQFF	TGTGCCAGCAGTGCAAGAGAAGGGCATGAGCAGTTCTTC	TRBV6-1	TRBJ2-1	-	-
CASSLDGAEAFF	TGTGCCAGCAGCTTAGATGGCGCGGAAGCTTTCTTT	TRBV7-9	TRBJ1-1	-	-
CASSLGAAGPNTEAFF	TGTGCCAGCAGCTTGGGGGCGGCAGGGCCGAACACTGAAGCTTTCTTT	TRBV7-8	TRBJ1-1	once	-
CASTKGGAEQYF	TGTGCCAGCACCAAGGGAGGGGCCGAGCAGTACTTC	TRBV6-1	TRBJ2-7	-	TRBD2
CASRQGLYEQYF	TGTGCCAGCAGACAGGGGCTCTACGAGCAGTACTTC	TRBV5-8	TRBJ2-7	once	TRBD1
CASGPRPDTQYF	TGTGCTAGTGGCCCTCGACCGGATACGCAGTATTTT	TRBV12-5	TRBJ2-3	-	-
CASSITPGGGSDEQYF	TGTGCCAGTAGTATTACTCCCGGGGGCGGATCGGACGAGCAGTACTTC	TRBV19	TRBJ2-7	-	-
CASSPRGGQGANSPLHF	TGTGCCAGCAGCCCGAGGGGGGGACAGGGGGCAAATTCACCCCTCCACTTT	TRBV7-8	TRBJ1-6	-	TRBD1
CASSLEGTYTGELFF	TGTGCCAGCAGCTTGGAAGGGACATACACCGGGGAGCTGTTTTTT	TRBV5-8	TRBJ2-2	-	-
CASSLEVAESSYNEQFF	TGTGCCAGCAGCTTAGAAGTAGCAGAGAGCTCCTACAATGAGCAGTTCTTC	TRBV7-6	TRBJ2-1	-	-
CASSQGAGATYEQYF	TGTGCCAGCAGCCAAGGGGCAGGCGCAACCTACGAGCAGTACTTC	TRBV14	TRBJ2-7	-	-
CASSYRLAPGGDTQYF	TGTGCCAGCAGTTACCGACTAGCCCCCGGGGGGGATACGCAGTATTTT	TRBV6-5	TRBJ2-3	-	TRBD2
CASSSEVNTEAFF	TGTGCCAGCAGCTCGGAGGTGAACACTGAAGCTTTCTTT	TRBV7-2	TRBJ1-1	-	-
CASSVSGGNQETQYF	TGTGCCAGCAGCGTAAGCGGGGGGAACCAAGAGACCCAGTACTTC	TRBV9	TRBJ2-5	once	TRBD2
CASSLDLAGEQFF	TGTGCCAGCAGCTTAGACCTAGCGGGTGAGCAGTTCTTC	TRBV7-9	TRBJ2-1	once	TRBD2
CASSGTGTRGNEQFF	TGTGCCAGCAGCGGTACCGGGACTAGGGGCAATGAGCAGTTCTTC	TRBV5-4	TRBJ2-1	few	TRBD2
CASSIVGSGGTQETQYF	TGTGCCAGTAGTATAGTAGGAAGCGGGGGGACCCAAGAGACCCAGTACTTC	TRBV19	TRBJ2-5	-	TRBD2